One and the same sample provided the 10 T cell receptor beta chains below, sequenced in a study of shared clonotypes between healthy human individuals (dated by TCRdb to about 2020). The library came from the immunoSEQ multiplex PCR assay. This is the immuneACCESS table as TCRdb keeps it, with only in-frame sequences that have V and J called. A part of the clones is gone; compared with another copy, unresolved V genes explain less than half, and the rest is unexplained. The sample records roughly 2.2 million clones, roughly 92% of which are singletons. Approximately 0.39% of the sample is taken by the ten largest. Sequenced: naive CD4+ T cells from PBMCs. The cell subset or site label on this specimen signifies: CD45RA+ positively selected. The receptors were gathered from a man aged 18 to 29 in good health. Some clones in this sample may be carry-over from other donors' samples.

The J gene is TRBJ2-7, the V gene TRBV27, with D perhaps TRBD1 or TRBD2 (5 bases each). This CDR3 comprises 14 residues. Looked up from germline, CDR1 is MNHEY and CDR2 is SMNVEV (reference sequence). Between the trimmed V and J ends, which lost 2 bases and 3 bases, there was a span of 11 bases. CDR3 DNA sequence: TGTGCCAGCAGTTTAGCAGGGACCAACTACGAGCAGTACTTC. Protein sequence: CASSLAGTNYEQYF.

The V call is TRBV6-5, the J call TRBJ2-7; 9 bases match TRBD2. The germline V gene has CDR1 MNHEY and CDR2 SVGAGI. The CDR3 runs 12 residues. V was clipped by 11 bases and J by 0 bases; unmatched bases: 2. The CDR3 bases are TGTGCCGCTAGCGGGAACTCCTACGAGCAGTACTTC. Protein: CAASGNSYEQYF.

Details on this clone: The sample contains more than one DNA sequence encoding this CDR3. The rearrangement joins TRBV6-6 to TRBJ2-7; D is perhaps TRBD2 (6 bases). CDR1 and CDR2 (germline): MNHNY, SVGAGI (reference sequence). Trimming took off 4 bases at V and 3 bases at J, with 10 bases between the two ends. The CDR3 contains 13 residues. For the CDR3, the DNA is TGTGCCAGCAGTTCCGCCGGGAGCTACGAGCAGTACTTC. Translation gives CASSSAGSYEQYF.

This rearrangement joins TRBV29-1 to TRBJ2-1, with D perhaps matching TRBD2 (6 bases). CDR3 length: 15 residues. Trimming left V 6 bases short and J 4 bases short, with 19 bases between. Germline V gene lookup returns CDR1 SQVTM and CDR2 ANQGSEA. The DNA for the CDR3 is TGCAGCGTCAAAGGGAGGTCCGGGGTATACAATGAGCAGTTCTTC. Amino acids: CSVKGRSGVYNEQFF.

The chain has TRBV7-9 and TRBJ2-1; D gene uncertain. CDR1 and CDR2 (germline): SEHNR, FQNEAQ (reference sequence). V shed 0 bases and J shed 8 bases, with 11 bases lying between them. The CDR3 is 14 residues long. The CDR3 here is CASSLAAGRDEQFF. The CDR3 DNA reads TGTGCCAGCAGCTTAGCTGCAGGTAGAGATGAGCAGTTCTTC. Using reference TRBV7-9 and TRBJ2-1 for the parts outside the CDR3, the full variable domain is DTGVSQNPRHKITKRGQNVTFRCDPISEHNRLYWYRQTLGQGPEFLTYFQNEAQLEKSRLLSDRFSAERPKGSFSTLEIQRTEQGDSAMYLCASSLAAGRDEQFFGPGTRLTVL.

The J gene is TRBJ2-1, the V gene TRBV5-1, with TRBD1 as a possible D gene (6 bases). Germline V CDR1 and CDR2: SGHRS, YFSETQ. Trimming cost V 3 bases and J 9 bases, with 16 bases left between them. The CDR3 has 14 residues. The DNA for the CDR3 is TGCGCCAGCAGCTCCACAGGGTCGGGCGGTGAGCAGTTCTTC. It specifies CASSSTGSGGEQFF.

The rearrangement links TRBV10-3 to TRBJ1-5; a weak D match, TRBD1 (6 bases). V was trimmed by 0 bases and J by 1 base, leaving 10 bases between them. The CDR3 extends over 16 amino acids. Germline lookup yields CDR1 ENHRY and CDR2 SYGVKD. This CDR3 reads CAISESNRVSNQPQHF. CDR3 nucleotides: TGTGCCATCAGTGAGTCGAACAGGGTGAGCAATCAGCCCCAGCATTTT.

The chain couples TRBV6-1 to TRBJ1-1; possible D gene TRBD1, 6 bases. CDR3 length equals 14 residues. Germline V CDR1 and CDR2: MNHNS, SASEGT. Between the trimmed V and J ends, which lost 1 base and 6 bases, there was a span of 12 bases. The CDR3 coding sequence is TGTGCCAGCAGTGAAGGTCGGGGGGCCCCTGAAGCTTTCTTT. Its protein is CASSEGRGAPEAFF.

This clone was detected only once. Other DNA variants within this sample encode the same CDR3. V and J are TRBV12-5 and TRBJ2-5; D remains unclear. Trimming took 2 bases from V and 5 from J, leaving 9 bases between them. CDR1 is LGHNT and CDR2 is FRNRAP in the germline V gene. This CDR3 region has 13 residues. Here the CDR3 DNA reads TGTGCTAGTGGTTTGATAGGGCGTGAGACCCAGTACTTC. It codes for CASGLIGRETQYF.

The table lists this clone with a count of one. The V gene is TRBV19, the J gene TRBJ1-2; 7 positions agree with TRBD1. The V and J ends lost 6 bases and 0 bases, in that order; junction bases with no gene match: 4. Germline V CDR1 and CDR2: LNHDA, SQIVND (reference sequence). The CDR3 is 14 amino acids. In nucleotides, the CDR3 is TGTGCCAGTAGCCCGACAGGGTCTAACTATGGCTACACCTTC. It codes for CASSPTGSNYGYTF.